Here is one T cell receptor (beta chain) with its context. This clonotype was counted ten times or more. There is no known antigen for this receptor. No per-base quality is available; no much larger clone lies one base away. This entry comes from a study of molecular identifiers for immune sequencing clone quantification (dated by TCRdb to 2017 to 2018). In terms of the full investigation: For a replicate experiment, RNA from around 20,000 or 100,000 naive CD8 T cells was divided into five aliquots, of which four were sequenced. CD8 T cells were used in a methods study to benchmark molecular-identifier clustering-based TCR repertoire sequencing (MIDCIRS) and TCR RNA copy counting.

Libraries of naive CD8 T cells were built from anywhere between about 19,000 and 1,100,000 sorted cells, with 10%, 30% or 50% of the purified RNA used. On a BD FACSAria II, naive CD8 T cells were FACS-sorted as CD8+CD4-CCR7+CD45RA+ and collected into RLT Plus buffer. To test detection sensitivity, Jurkat RNA equal to around nine TCR copies was added to samples of about 19,000-1,100,000 naive CD8 T cells. Enrichment of CD8 T cells was performed with RosetteSep CD8+ T Cell Enrichment Cocktail and Ficoll-Paque, after which ACK red cell lysis was carried out. Relative to germline, V is missing 0 bases and J is missing 6 bases, with 9 bases of the junction outside any gene match. The CDR1 and CDR2 encoded by the germline V gene are LGHNA and YSLEER. Including the terminal cysteine and phenylalanine, the CDR3 comprises 16 residues. The only DNA kept is the CDR3, 48 bases in frame from the first base. General findings and caveats noted by the study authors: The naive libraries included spiked-in Jurkat TCR RNA (10 copies' worth), and this Jurkat TCR RNA is not part of the donor repertoire. In CMV-specific effector cells, over 99% of molecules were held by clones above 20 RNA copies, whereas under 1% of molecules were held by such clones in naive cells. Spiked-in Jurkat TCR RNA equivalent to a single cell was reported to be detectable even among 750,000 to 1,000,000 naive CD8 T cells. Without barcode sub-clustering, chimeric consensus sequences inflated TCR diversity; chimeras reached as high as 47%. Modeling estimated about 3 recovered TCR RNA copies per cell, compared with about 10 by digital PCR, which implies 30% to 35% capture efficiency. Identical TCR molecules sharing a barcode could cause highly expanded clone sizes to be underestimated.

Library preparation was by PCR. Instrument used: Illumina HiSeq 4000. Preparation of bulk TCR libraries followed a previously described approach, with the TCR primers listed in Table S5. Total RNA was purified with the Qiagen AllPrep DNA/RNA kit. Before analysis, reads from multiple sequencing runs of one library were combined. For the original study's pipeline: Reads were retained only if their TCR constant sequence matched exactly, and those retained reads were trimmed to 150 nt and grouped according to their 12-nt molecular barcodes. Reads in each barcode group were sub-clustered using a 15% Levenshtein threshold, and a quality-weighted consensus sequence was built for each RNA molecule. Non-functional sequences were filtered out, along with any lower-count sequence sitting one edit away from another sequence. Based on fitting two negative binomial distributions, any barcode sub-cluster with under 20% of the maximum read count was discarded. Clones were called with MiXCR by TCRdb after fastp trimmed the public reads at Q25, and only in-frame beta chains were retained. Rows with a matching CDR3 protein are joined into one entry that keeps the most common DNA and genes. The V and J calls and clone size are TCRdb's, not the authors'. The sample data list about 640,000 distinct CDR3 sequences, and 15% to 20% of these were observed just once. The ten top clones hold 0.85% of the sample.

The sample was naive CD8+ T cells from blood, with Jurkat cell RNA spiked in. This specimen's cell subset or site label, per the study, means: FACS-sorted CD8+CD4-CCR7+CD45RA+ naive T cells. The TCR sequence derives from a human donor in good health. Some libraries in this study had Jurkat cell RNA spiked in. Recombination joined TRBV4-3 with TRBJ2-7; TRBD2 agrees with 9 junctional bases. The nucleotides are TGCGCCAGCAGCCAAGACCGCGCGGGAGGGCCTGGCGAGCAGTACTTC. Translation gives CASSQDRAGGPGEQYF.